The T cell receptor beta chain under discussion was sequenced for a study of T cell responses to AZD1222 COVID-19 vaccine. Findings and caveats of the study: Donors were largely white British and mainly female; clonal diversity was possibly underestimated.

Measured with immunoSEQ multiplex PCR; TCRdb has only the in-frame clones, and not every one. This sample has about 50,000 clones, with about 85% found just once. In regard to this clone: The target antigen is unknown.

The CDR3 covers 15 residues. Germline V CDR1 and CDR2: SGHTA, FQGNSA. The V end was cut by 2 bases, the J end by 2 bases, with 10 bases between. This material consisted of peripheral blood, taken on day 0 of MenACWY control vaccination. The rearrangement joins TRBV7-2 to TRBJ2-1; weak D call: TRBD2 (5 bases). This TCR derives from an adult in good health. This chain's CDR3 is CASSLQDSPYNEQFF. CDR3 DNA sequence: TGTGCCAGCAGCTTACAGGACTCACCCTACAATGAGCAGTTCTTC.